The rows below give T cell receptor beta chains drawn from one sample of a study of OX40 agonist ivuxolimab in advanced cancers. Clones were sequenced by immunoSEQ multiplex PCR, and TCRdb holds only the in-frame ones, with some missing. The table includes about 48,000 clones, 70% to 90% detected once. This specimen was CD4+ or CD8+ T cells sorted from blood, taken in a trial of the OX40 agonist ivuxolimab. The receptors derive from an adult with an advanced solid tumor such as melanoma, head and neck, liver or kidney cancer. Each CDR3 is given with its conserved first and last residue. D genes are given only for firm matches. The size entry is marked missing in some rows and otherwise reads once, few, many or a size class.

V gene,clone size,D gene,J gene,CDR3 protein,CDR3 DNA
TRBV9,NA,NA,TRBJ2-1,CASSVDLGPWAGSYNEQFF,TGTGCCAGCAGCGTAGACCTTGGTCCGTGGGCAGGCTCCTACAATGAGCAGTTCTTC
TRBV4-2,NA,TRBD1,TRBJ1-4,CASSQPGGSEKLFF,TGTGCCAGCAGCCAACCAGGGGGTTCGGAAAAACTGTTTTTT
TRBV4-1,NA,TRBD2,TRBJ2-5,CASSQEVLAGGQQETQYF,TGCGCCAGCAGCCAAGAGGTCCTAGCGGGGGGCCAGCAAGAGACCCAGTACTTC
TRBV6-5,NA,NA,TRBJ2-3,CASARGLGSTDTQYF,TGTGCCAGCGCCCGGGGACTCGGTAGCACAGATACGCAGTATTTT
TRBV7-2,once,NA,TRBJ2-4,CASSPVYISGTKNIQYF,TGTGCCAGCAGCCCCGTTTACATATCCGGGACGAAAAACATTCAGTACTTC
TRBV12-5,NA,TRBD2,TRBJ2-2,CASGGSGRPGELFF,TGTGCTAGTGGTGGGAGCGGGAGACCCGGGGAGCTGTTTTTT
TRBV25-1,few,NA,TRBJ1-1,CASRRGFPPNTEAFF,TGTGCCAGCAGAAGAGGTTTCCCCCCGAACACTGAAGCTTTCTTT
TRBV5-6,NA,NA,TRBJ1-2,CASSLLTTNYGYTF,TGTGCCAGCAGCCTATTGACAACCAACTATGGCTACACCTTC
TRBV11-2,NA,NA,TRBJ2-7,CASSLTSRAYEQYF,TGTGCCAGCAGCTTGACCTCCAGGGCCTACGAGCAGTACTTC
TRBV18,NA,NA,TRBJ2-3,CASSPPTGGGTDTQYF,TGTGCCAGCTCACCACCGACGGGGGGCGGCACAGATACGCAGTATTTT
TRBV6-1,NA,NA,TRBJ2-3,CASSEGGPSDTQYF,TGTGCCAGCAGTGAAGGCGGCCCTTCAGATACGCAGTATTTT
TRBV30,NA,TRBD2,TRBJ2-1,CAWSNGLAGNEQFF,TGTGCCTGGAGTAACGGCCTAGCGGGAAATGAGCAGTTCTTC
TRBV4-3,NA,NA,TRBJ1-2,CASSQAMGLYGYTF,TGCGCCAGCAGCCAAGCGATGGGCTTGTATGGCTACACCTTC
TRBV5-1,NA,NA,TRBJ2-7,CASSLGGNRDEQYF,TGCGCCAGCAGCTTGGGGGGAAACAGAGACGAGCAGTACTTC
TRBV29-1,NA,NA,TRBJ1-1,CSVAWRTEAFF,TGCAGCGTTGCCTGGCGGACTGAAGCTTTCTTT
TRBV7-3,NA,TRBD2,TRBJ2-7,CASSPYGGSEQYF,TGTGCCAGCAGCCCGTACGGGGGGAGCGAGCAGTACTTC
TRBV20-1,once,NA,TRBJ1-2,CSVRSGTGYTF,TGCAGTGTTAGATCTGGGACTGGCTACACCTTC
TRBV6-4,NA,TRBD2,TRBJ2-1,CASSELAGGYNEQFF,TGTGCCAGCAGCGAACTAGCGGGAGGCTACAATGAGCAGTTCTTC
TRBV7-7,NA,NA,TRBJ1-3,CASSASSSGNTIYF,TGTGCCAGCAGCGCATCCAGCTCTGGAAACACCATATATTTT
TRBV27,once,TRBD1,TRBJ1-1,CASTLRQGMNTEAFF,TGTGCCAGCACACTTCGACAGGGAATGAACACTGAAGCTTTCTTT
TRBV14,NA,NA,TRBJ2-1,CASSPSRNEQFF,TGTGCCAGCAGCCCCTCCCGAAATGAGCAGTTCTTC
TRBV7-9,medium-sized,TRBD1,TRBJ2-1,CASSLSRQGNEQFF,TGTGCCAGCAGCCTTTCCCGACAGGGCAATGAGCAGTTCTTC
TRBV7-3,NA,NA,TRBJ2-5,CASSLTGWETQYF,TGTGCCAGCAGCTTAACAGGGTGGGAGACCCAGTACTTC
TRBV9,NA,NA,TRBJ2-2,CASSVGPLLQTGELFF,TGTGCCAGCAGCGTTGGACCCCTCCTTCAAACCGGGGAGCTGTTTTTT
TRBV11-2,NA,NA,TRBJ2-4,CASSLEAGANIQYF,TGTGCCAGCAGCTTAGAAGCAGGGGCGAACATTCAGTACTTC
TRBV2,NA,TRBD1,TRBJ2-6,CASSEFGTGSAGANVLTF,TGTGCCAGCAGTGAGTTTGGGACAGGGTCCGCAGGGGCCAACGTCCTGACTTTC
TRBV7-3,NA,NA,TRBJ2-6,CASSMDGPGGANVLTF,TGTGCCAGCAGCATGGACGGCCCGGGAGGGGCCAACGTCCTGACTTTC
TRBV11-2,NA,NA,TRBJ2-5,CASSLGQGETQYF,TGTGCCAGCAGCTTAGGTCAGGGGGAGACCCAGTACTTC
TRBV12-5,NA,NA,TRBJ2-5,CASGPGVPGRETQYF,TGTGCTAGTGGCCCGGGTGTGCCGGGGAGGGAGACCCAGTACTTC
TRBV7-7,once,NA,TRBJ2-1,CASSLGGGREQFF,TGTGCCAGCAGCTTAGGGGGAGGACGTGAGCAGTTCTTC
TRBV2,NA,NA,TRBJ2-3,CASSEVDSSQGDTQYF,TGTGCCAGCAGTGAAGTTGATAGCAGCCAAGGAGATACGCAGTATTTT
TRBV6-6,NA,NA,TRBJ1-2,CASSFGHPNYGYTF,TGTGCCAGCAGTTTCGGACATCCTAACTATGGCTACACCTTC
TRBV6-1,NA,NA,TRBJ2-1,CASSAARYDYNEQFF,TGTGCCAGCAGTGCCGCCCGTTACGACTACAATGAGCAGTTCTTC
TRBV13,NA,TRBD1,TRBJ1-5,CASSLGTGGNQPQHF,TGTGCCAGCAGCTTAGGGACAGGGGGAAATCAGCCCCAGCATTTT
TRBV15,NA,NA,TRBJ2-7,CATSRDGGLFYEQYF,TGTGCCACCAGCAGAGACGGGGGACTTTTTTACGAGCAGTACTTC
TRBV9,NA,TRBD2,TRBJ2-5,CASSVGDSGGGAGETQYF,TGTGCCAGCAGCGTAGGTGACTCTGGCGGGGGGGCAGGGGAGACCCAGTACTTC